This is a list of T cell receptor beta chains from one sample in a study of beta chain features in type 1 diabetes. Method: immunoSEQ multiplex PCR; TCRdb's copy keeps in-frame clones and lacks some. Here the sample spans 600,000 or so clones, more than 13% being singletons. The sequenced sample was naive CD4+ T cells from blood. The receptors stem from a man in his late teens or twenties with type 1 diabetes. The CDR3 runs from the conserved cysteine through the conserved F or W. A D gene is named only where the DNA matches it firmly. Expanded clones are given a class, and other clones once, few, many or no size at all.

V gene: TRBV29-1
D gene: -
clone size: few
J gene: TRBJ2-7
CDR3 DNA: TGCAGCGTTGACGTGGGAGTGGGACGCGAGCAGTACTTC
CDR3 protein: CSVDVGVGREQYF

V gene: TRBV6-5
D gene: TRBD1
clone size: few
J gene: TRBJ1-6
CDR3 DNA: TGTGCCAGCACTGGGACAGACTCCAAGGGATCACCCCTCCACTTT
CDR3 protein: CASTGTDSKGSPLHF

V gene: TRBV2
D gene: -
clone size: few
J gene: TRBJ1-5
CDR3 DNA: TGTGCCAGCAGCCAAGACACGAGCAATCAGCCCCAGCATTTT
CDR3 protein: CASSQDTSNQPQHF

V gene: TRBV30
D gene: -
clone size: -
J gene: TRBJ2-2
CDR3 DNA: TGTGCCTGGAGTGTAGGGACCCTCGGGGCGGGGGAGCTGTTTTTT
CDR3 protein: CAWSVGTLGAGELFF

V gene: TRBV10-2
D gene: -
clone size: -
J gene: TRBJ1-2
CDR3 DNA: TGCGCCAGCAGTGTAGTGGCAGACTATGGCTACACCTTC
CDR3 protein: CASSVVADYGYTF

V gene: TRBV7-2
D gene: -
clone size: -
J gene: TRBJ2-1
CDR3 DNA: TGTGCCAGCAGCTATGGGAGCGGGACAACCGGAGAGCAGTTCTTC
CDR3 protein: CASSYGSGTTGEQFF

V gene: TRBV29-1
D gene: TRBD2
clone size: -
J gene: TRBJ2-1
CDR3 DNA: TGCAGCGGGACTAGCGGGAACAATGAGCAGTTCTTC
CDR3 protein: CSGTSGNNEQFF

V gene: TRBV10-3
D gene: TRBD1
clone size: few
J gene: TRBJ1-2
CDR3 DNA: TGTGCCATCAGTGGACAGGGTGGCTATGGCTACACCTTC
CDR3 protein: CAISGQGGYGYTF

V gene: TRBV12-5
D gene: TRBD1
clone size: -
J gene: TRBJ1-2
CDR3 DNA: TGTGCTAGTGGACAATCAGGGGGCTCTGGCTACACCTTC
CDR3 protein: CASGQSGGSGYTF

V gene: TRBV20-1
D gene: -
clone size: -
J gene: TRBJ2-1
CDR3 DNA: TGCAGTGTGGGTGGGTATGATGAGCAGTTCTTC
CDR3 protein: CSVGGYDEQFF

V gene: TRBV6-5
D gene: -
clone size: few
J gene: TRBJ2-7
CDR3 DNA: TGTGCCAGCAGTGCCTACCCCCGCTCCTACGAGCAGTACTTC
CDR3 protein: CASSAYPRSYEQYF

V gene: TRBV9
D gene: -
clone size: -
J gene: TRBJ2-3
CDR3 DNA: TGTGCCAGCAGCGTTGTACCTGATACGCAGTATTTT
CDR3 protein: CASSVVPDTQYF

V gene: TRBV9
D gene: TRBD2
clone size: -
J gene: TRBJ2-3
CDR3 DNA: TGTGCCAGCAGCGCCGGGACTAGCGGGGCCACAGATACGCAGTATTTT
CDR3 protein: CASSAGTSGATDTQYF

V gene: TRBV5-1
D gene: -
clone size: -
J gene: TRBJ2-5
CDR3 DNA: TGCGCCAGCAGCCCCGGGGGAACATCTTCGGGAGAGACCCAGTACTTC
CDR3 protein: CASSPGGTSSGETQYF

V gene: TRBV29-1
D gene: TRBD1
clone size: -
J gene: TRBJ1-5
CDR3 DNA: TGCAGCGTCACGGACAGGGCGGAGGGTCAGCCCCAGCATTTT
CDR3 protein: CSVTDRAEGQPQHF

V gene: TRBV5-4
D gene: TRBD2
clone size: -
J gene: TRBJ2-1
CDR3 DNA: TGTGCCAGCAGCTTTATAGCGGGATCCACCAATGAGCAGTTCTTC
CDR3 protein: CASSFIAGSTNEQFF

V gene: TRBV18
D gene: -
clone size: few
J gene: TRBJ1-2
CDR3 DNA: TGTGCCAGCTCACCAGAGAACTATGGCTACACCTTC
CDR3 protein: CASSPENYGYTF

V gene: TRBV7-3
D gene: TRBD2
clone size: few
J gene: TRBJ2-1
CDR3 DNA: TGTGCCAGCAGTCCGAAGGCTAGCGGACTCTACAATGAGCAGTTCTTC
CDR3 protein: CASSPKASGLYNEQFF

V gene: TRBV4-3
D gene: -
clone size: -
J gene: TRBJ2-2
CDR3 DNA: TGCGCCAGCAGCCCCCTCGGGACACAGAACACCGGGGAGCTGTTTTTT
CDR3 protein: CASSPLGTQNTGELFF

V gene: TRBV2
D gene: -
clone size: few
J gene: TRBJ1-4
CDR3 DNA: TGTGCCAGCAGTGAAGCGCTCGCCATATTGGTTTTT
CDR3 protein: CASSEALAILVF

V gene: TRBV5-1
D gene: TRBD2
clone size: few
J gene: TRBJ2-1
CDR3 DNA: TGCGCCAGCAGCTTGGGTTTCGGGGGGAACAATGAGCAGTTCTTC
CDR3 protein: CASSLGFGGNNEQFF

V gene: TRBV7-2
D gene: -
clone size: -
J gene: TRBJ2-5
CDR3 DNA: TGTGCCAGCAGCTTTACAGGTTTGGCCCAGTACTTC
CDR3 protein: CASSFTGLAQYF

V gene: TRBV28
D gene: -
clone size: -
J gene: TRBJ2-4
CDR3 DNA: TGTGCCAGCAGTTACGATCCTCAGACCAAAAACATTCAGTACTTC
CDR3 protein: CASSYDPQTKNIQYF

V gene: TRBV4-1
D gene: TRBD1
clone size: -
J gene: TRBJ2-7
CDR3 DNA: TGCGCCAGCAGCCAAGAAAGGGGGCAGGGGAGCTCCTACGAGCAGTACTTC
CDR3 protein: CASSQERGQGSSYEQYF

V gene: TRBV10-3
D gene: -
clone size: -
J gene: TRBJ1-2
CDR3 DNA: TGTGCCATCAGTGACGGTGGCAGGGTAAAGTATGGCTACACCTTC
CDR3 protein: CAISDGGRVKYGYTF

V gene: TRBV28
D gene: -
clone size: -
J gene: TRBJ1-1
CDR3 DNA: TGTGCCAGCAGTTTTTGGGAGGGGTCCACTGAAGCTTTCTTT
CDR3 protein: CASSFWEGSTEAFF

V gene: TRBV30
D gene: -
clone size: few
J gene: TRBJ1-1
CDR3 DNA: TGTGCCTGGAGTGTAGGGGGAGCTTTCTTT
CDR3 protein: CAWSVGGAFF

V gene: TRBV30
D gene: -
clone size: few
J gene: TRBJ1-5
CDR3 DNA: TGTGCCTGGACCCGGGACGCGAACCAGCCCCAGCATTTT
CDR3 protein: CAWTRDANQPQHF

V gene: TRBV5-4
D gene: -
clone size: -
J gene: TRBJ2-1
CDR3 DNA: TGTGCCAGCGAACCCGGGACTGAGTCCTACAATGAGCAGTTCTTC
CDR3 protein: CASEPGTESYNEQFF

V gene: TRBV14
D gene: -
clone size: -
J gene: TRBJ1-5
CDR3 DNA: TGTGCCAGCAGCCAAAGGGGGGGCAATCAGCCCCAGCATTTT
CDR3 protein: CASSQRGGNQPQHF

V gene: TRBV29-1
D gene: -
clone size: -
J gene: TRBJ2-2
CDR3 DNA: TGCAGCGTTGTGGGGTCCCTTAACACCGGGGAGCTGTTTTTT
CDR3 protein: CSVVGSLNTGELFF

V gene: TRBV15
D gene: -
clone size: -
J gene: TRBJ2-2
CDR3 DNA: TGTGCCACCAGCAGAGATCGAGCGCCGAACACCGGGGAGCTGTTTTTT
CDR3 protein: CATSRDRAPNTGELFF

V gene: TRBV7-6
D gene: -
clone size: -
J gene: TRBJ2-5
CDR3 DNA: TGTGCCAGCAGCTTAGCTAGGTCGGAGACCCAGTACTTC
CDR3 protein: CASSLARSETQYF

V gene: TRBV18
D gene: TRBD2
clone size: -
J gene: TRBJ2-1
CDR3 DNA: TGTGCCAGCTCACCAAGTACTAGCGGGAGGAATGAGCAGTTCTTC
CDR3 protein: CASSPSTSGRNEQFF

V gene: TRBV10-3
D gene: -
clone size: -
J gene: TRBJ1-5
CDR3 DNA: TGTGCCATCAGTCTACAGGGTCTTAATCAGCCCCAGCATTTT
CDR3 protein: CAISLQGLNQPQHF

V gene: TRBV30
D gene: -
clone size: -
J gene: TRBJ1-5
CDR3 DNA: TGTGCCTGGAGCGGTACAGGGACCCTAAATCAGCCCCAGCATTTT
CDR3 protein: CAWSGTGTLNQPQHF